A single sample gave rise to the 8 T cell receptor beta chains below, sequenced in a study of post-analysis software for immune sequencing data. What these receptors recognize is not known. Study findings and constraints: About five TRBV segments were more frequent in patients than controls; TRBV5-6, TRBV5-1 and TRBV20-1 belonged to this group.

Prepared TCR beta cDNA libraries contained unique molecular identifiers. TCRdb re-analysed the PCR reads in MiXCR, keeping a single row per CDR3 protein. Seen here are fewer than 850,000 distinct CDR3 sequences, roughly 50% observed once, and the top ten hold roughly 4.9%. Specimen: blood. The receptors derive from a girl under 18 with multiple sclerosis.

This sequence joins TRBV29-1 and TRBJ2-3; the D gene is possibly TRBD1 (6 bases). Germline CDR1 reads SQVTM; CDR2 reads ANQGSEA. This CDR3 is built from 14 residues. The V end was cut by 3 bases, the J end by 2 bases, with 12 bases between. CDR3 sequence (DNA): TGCAGCGTTGAGGGCAGGGGATACACAGATACGCAGTATTTT. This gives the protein CSVEGRGYTDTQYF.

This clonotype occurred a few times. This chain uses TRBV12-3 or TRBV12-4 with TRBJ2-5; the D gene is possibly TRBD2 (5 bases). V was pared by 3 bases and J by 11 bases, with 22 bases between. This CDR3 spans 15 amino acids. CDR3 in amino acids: CASSFTHAPRWEQYF. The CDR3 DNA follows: TGTGCCAGCAGTTTTACCCACGCCCCCCGGTGGGAGCAGTACTTC.

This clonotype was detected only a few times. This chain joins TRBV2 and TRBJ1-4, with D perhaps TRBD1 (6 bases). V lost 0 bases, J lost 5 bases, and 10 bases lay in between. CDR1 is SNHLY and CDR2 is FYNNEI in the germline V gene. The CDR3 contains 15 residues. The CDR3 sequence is CASSEAGQGNEKLFF. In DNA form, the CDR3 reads TGTGCCAGCAGTGAAGCGGGGCAGGGGAATGAAAAACTGTTTTTT.

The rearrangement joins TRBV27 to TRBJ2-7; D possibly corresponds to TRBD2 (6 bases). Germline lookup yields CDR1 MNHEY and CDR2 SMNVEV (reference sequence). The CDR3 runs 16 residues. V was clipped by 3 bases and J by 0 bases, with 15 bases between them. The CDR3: CASSFSGGEYSYEQYF. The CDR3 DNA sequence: TGTGCCAGCAGTTTCTCCGGGGGAGAATACTCCTACGAGCAGTACTTC.

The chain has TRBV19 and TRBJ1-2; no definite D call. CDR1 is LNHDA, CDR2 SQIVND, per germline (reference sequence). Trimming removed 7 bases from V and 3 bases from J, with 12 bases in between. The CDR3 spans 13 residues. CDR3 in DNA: TGTGCCAGTACCCTGAACGGGGACTATGGCTACACCTTC. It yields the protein CASTLNGDYGYTF.

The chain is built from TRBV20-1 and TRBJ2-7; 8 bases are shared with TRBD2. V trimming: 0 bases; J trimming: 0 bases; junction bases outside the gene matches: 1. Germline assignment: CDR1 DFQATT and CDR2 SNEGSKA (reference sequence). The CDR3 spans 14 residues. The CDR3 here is CSARELADSYEQYF. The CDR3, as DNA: TGCAGTGCTAGAGAACTAGCGGACTCCTACGAGCAGTACTTC.

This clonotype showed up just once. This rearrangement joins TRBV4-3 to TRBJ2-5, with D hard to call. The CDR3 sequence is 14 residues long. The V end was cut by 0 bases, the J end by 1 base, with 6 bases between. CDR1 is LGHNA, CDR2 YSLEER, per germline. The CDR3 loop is CASSQESGQETQYF. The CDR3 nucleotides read TGCGCCAGCAGCCAAGAATCCGGCCAAGAGACCCAGTACTTC.

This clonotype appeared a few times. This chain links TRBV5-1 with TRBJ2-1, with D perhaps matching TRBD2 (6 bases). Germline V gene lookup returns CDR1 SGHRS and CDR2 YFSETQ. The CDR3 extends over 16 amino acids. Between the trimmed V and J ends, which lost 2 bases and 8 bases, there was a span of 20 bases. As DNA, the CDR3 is TGCGCCAGCAGCTTAAGGCGAGACGGGAGCTTGGATGAGCAGTTCTTC. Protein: CASSLRRDGSLDEQFF.